This T cell receptor (beta chain) was sequenced for a study of molecular identifiers for immune sequencing clone quantification. CD8+CD4-CCR7+CD45RA+ sorting gave the naive CD8 T cells. TCRdb itself ran the PCR reads through MiXCR, one entry per CDR3 protein. Here the sample spans approximately 100,000 distinct CDR3 sequences, roughly 38% being singletons. The V end lost 3 bases, the J end lost 4 bases, and 10 bases lay between the germline ends. Germline V gene sequence: CDR1 LNHDA, CDR2 SQIVND (reference sequence). The CDR3 totals 15 residues. Sequenced input: naive CD8+ T cells from blood, with Jurkat cell RNA spiked in. Documented subset: FACS-sorted CD8+CD4-CCR7+CD45RA+ naive T cells. The gene calls are TRBV19 and TRBJ2-6; no clear D. The sequence came from a human donor in good health. Some libraries in this study had Jurkat cell RNA spiked in. The CDR3 loop is CASSITPSGANVLTF. The CDR3 coding sequence is TGTGCCAGTAGTATTACCCCTTCCGGGGCCAACGTCCTGACTTTC.